A selection of T cell receptor beta chains follows, all from one sample in a study of regulatory T cells in long-lasting Graves disease. From the multiplex PCR reads, TCRdb called clonotypes with MiXCR, one entry per CDR3 protein. The sample lists some 600,000 distinct CDR3 sequences, roughly 16% occurring once. These records were also assigned to another study, of T cells in Graves' hyperthyroidism and ophthalmopathy.

The input for sequencing was peripheral blood mononuclear cells (PBMCs), taken at new diagnosis, from a patient treated with antithyroid drugs. The origin of the receptors is a man younger than 35 with Graves disease. Both conserved end residues are part of each CDR3. A D gene is named only where the DNA matches it firmly. Size values are once, few and many counts, or a class for expanded clones, and some rows have none.

size: NA; J: TRBJ2-7; D: NA; V: TRBV28; DNA: TGTGCCAGCACGACAGGCGGACCCCCCGAAAGGGAGCAGTACTTC; CDR3: CASTTGGPPEREQYF
size: many; J: TRBJ2-7; D: NA; V: TRBV5-1; DNA: TGCGCCAGCAGCCTGGGGGTGAGGGTCGCCTACGAGCAGTACTTC; CDR3: CASSLGVRVAYEQYF
size: many; J: TRBJ2-1; D: TRBD2; V: TRBV7-3; DNA: TGTGCCAGCAGCAGTACTAGCGGAGTCGGGGTGGATGAGCAGTTCTTC; CDR3: CASSSTSGVGVDEQFF
size: few; J: TRBJ1-2; D: TRBD1; V: TRBV29-1; DNA: TGCAGCGTCGCGGACAGGGAACCTAAGGGCTACACCTTC; CDR3: CSVADREPKGYTF
size: many; J: TRBJ2-2; D: TRBD2; V: TRBV7-2; DNA: TGTGCCAGCAGCAGAAGTCGTGCGGGAGGGCCCGGGGAGCTGTTTTTT; CDR3: CASSRSRAGGPGELFF
size: few; J: TRBJ2-1; D: NA; V: TRBV6-1; DNA: TGTGCCAGCAGTGAAACCCCGGGACTGAAGATCTACAATGAGCAGTTCTTC; CDR3: CASSETPGLKIYNEQFF
size: few; J: TRBJ1-2; D: TRBD1; V: TRBV12-3/TRBV12-4; DNA: TGTGCCAGCAGACAGGGGCAGGGGTATGGCTACACCTTC; CDR3: CASRQGQGYGYTF
size: few; J: TRBJ1-5; D: TRBD1; V: TRBV27; DNA: TGTGCCAGCAGCGGGACAGGGGGCACTCAGCCCCAGCATTTT; CDR3: CASSGTGGTQPQHF
size: many; J: TRBJ2-7; D: TRBD2; V: TRBV20-1; DNA: TGCAGTGCTAGGGGGAGAGGACTAGCGGGAGGCACTCCCGAGCAGTACTTC; CDR3: CSARGRGLAGGTPEQYF
size: NA; J: TRBJ2-7; D: TRBD1; V: TRBV9; DNA: TGTGCCAGCAGCGCAAATCCCAGGGACAGGGGGGCCTACGAGCAGTACTTC; CDR3: CASSANPRDRGAYEQYF
size: few; J: TRBJ1-1; D: NA; V: TRBV19; DNA: TGTGCCAGTAGTATGGTGGGACTGAACACTGAAGCTTTCTTT; CDR3: CASSMVGLNTEAFF
size: many; J: TRBJ1-5; D: NA; V: TRBV25-1; DNA: TGTGCCAGCAGTGATGCAGGGGAGGGGAATCAGCCCCAGCATTTT; CDR3: CASSDAGEGNQPQHF
size: NA; J: TRBJ2-3; D: TRBD2; V: TRBV27; DNA: TGTGCCAGCAGTTTATTACTAGCGGGAGGGTTAGATACGCAGTATTTT; CDR3: CASSLLLAGGLDTQYF
size: NA; J: TRBJ2-7; D: TRBD1; V: TRBV5-4; DNA: TGTGCCAGCAGCTTGGTGGGACAGGTAGGGGCCTACGAGCAGTACTTC; CDR3: CASSLVGQVGAYEQYF
size: NA; J: TRBJ1-1; D: NA; V: TRBV6-1; DNA: TGTGCCAGCAGTACCAGGGGTGTGAACACTGAAGCTTTCTTT; CDR3: CASSTRGVNTEAFF
size: few; J: TRBJ2-6; D: NA; V: TRBV2; DNA: TGTGCCAGCACCAAGGGGTCTAGGGGGGCCAACGTCCTGACTTTC; CDR3: CASTKGSRGANVLTF
size: few; J: TRBJ2-3; D: NA; V: TRBV4-1; DNA: TGCGCCAGCAGCCTACTGGGTAGGGCGCTTAGCACAGATACGCAGTATTTT; CDR3: CASSLLGRALSTDTQYF
size: NA; J: TRBJ1-1; D: TRBD1; V: TRBV10-2; DNA: TGCGCCAGCACCGTACAGGGGGGTGAAGCTTTCTTT; CDR3: CASTVQGGEAFF
size: NA; J: TRBJ1-5; D: NA; V: TRBV10-3; DNA: TGTGCCATCAGTGGAGGGGTGAATCAGCCCCAGCATTTT; CDR3: CAISGGVNQPQHF
size: NA; J: TRBJ2-7; D: NA; V: TRBV4-1; DNA: TGCGCCAGCAGCCAAGGAGGGCTTAACTACGAGCAGTACTTC; CDR3: CASSQGGLNYEQYF
size: many; J: TRBJ2-7; D: NA; V: TRBV9; DNA: TGTGCCAGCAGCGTCACCCCCGGGAGCTCCTACGAGCAGTACTTC; CDR3: CASSVTPGSSYEQYF
size: many; J: TRBJ2-4; D: NA; V: TRBV28; DNA: TGTGCCAGCAGTTTATTAGGGGGGGACATTCAGTACTTC; CDR3: CASSLLGGDIQYF
size: few; J: TRBJ1-1; D: TRBD1; V: TRBV20-1; DNA: TGCAGTGCCAACAGGGGGCGTTTGGCCACTGAAGCTTTCTTT; CDR3: CSANRGRLATEAFF
size: NA; J: TRBJ1-3; D: TRBD1; V: TRBV20-1; DNA: TGCAGTGCTGGCGACAGGGGGTCTGGAAACACCATATATTTT; CDR3: CSAGDRGSGNTIYF
size: few; J: TRBJ2-1; D: TRBD1; V: TRBV19; DNA: TGTGCCAGTAGTATAATAGGGGACAGGGCCAATGAGCAGTTCTTC; CDR3: CASSIIGDRANEQFF
size: many; J: TRBJ1-2; D: NA; V: TRBV28; DNA: TGTGCCACACGACCTCAGGGAGATGCGAGTGGCTACACCTTC; CDR3: CATRPQGDASGYTF
size: many; J: TRBJ2-2; D: NA; V: TRBV7-3; DNA: TGTGCCAGCAGTCAAGGACGAGACACCGGGGAGCTGTTTTTT; CDR3: CASSQGRDTGELFF
size: many; J: TRBJ1-2; D: NA; V: TRBV27; DNA: TGTGCCAGCAGTTTATCGCAGGGACTGTTGTATGGCTACACCTTC; CDR3: CASSLSQGLLYGYTF
size: many; J: TRBJ2-1; D: TRBD2; V: TRBV12-3/TRBV12-4; DNA: TGTGCCAGCAGCCTAAGGACTAGCGGGAGGTACAATGAGCAGTTCTTC; CDR3: CASSLRTSGRYNEQFF
size: many; J: TRBJ2-5; D: NA; V: TRBV27; DNA: TGTGCCAGCAGTTTATCGAAACTAGATCCCGGTCGGGAGACCCAGTACTTC; CDR3: CASSLSKLDPGRETQYF
size: many; J: TRBJ2-5; D: NA; V: TRBV6-9; DNA: TGTGCCAGCAGTTATGGAGCCCAGTACTTC; CDR3: CASSYGAQYF
size: many; J: TRBJ2-3; D: NA; V: TRBV19; DNA: TGTGCCAGTAGTATAACCCTGGGGGGTTCTAGCACAGATACGCAGTATTTT; CDR3: CASSITLGGSSTDTQYF
size: NA; J: TRBJ1-3; D: NA; V: TRBV30; DNA: TGTGCCGGAAAGGACCGTCAAAACCCCTCTGGAAACACCATATATTTT; CDR3: CAGKDRQNPSGNTIYF
size: few; J: TRBJ2-5; D: NA; V: TRBV20-1; DNA: TGCAGTGCTGCCAGGACTATCCAAGAGACCCAGTACTTC; CDR3: CSAARTIQETQYF
size: few; J: TRBJ1-2; D: NA; V: TRBV12-3/TRBV12-4; DNA: TGTGCCAGCAGCCAATTCTATGGCTACACCTTC; CDR3: CASSQFYGYTF
size: many; J: TRBJ2-2; D: NA; V: TRBV12-3/TRBV12-4; DNA: TGTGCCAGCAGTACTGGGGGGACCGGGGAGCTGTTTTTT; CDR3: CASSTGGTGELFF
size: few; J: TRBJ1-1; D: TRBD1; V: TRBV11-3; DNA: TGTGCCAGCAGCCCAACCGGGACAGGGGCTGAAGCTTTCTTT; CDR3: CASSPTGTGAEAFF
size: many; J: TRBJ2-7; D: TRBD2; V: TRBV20-1; DNA: TGCAGTGCGGCTCCTAGCGGGAGGGCCACCTACGAGCAGTACTTC; CDR3: CSAAPSGRATYEQYF
size: NA; J: TRBJ1-1; D: TRBD1; V: TRBV19; DNA: TGTGCCAGTATCACAGGGGGGAACACTGAAGCTTTCTTT; CDR3: CASITGGNTEAFF
size: few; J: TRBJ1-2; D: NA; V: TRBV5-1; DNA: TGCGCCAGCAGCAGGGGACGGGAGTCATATCACTATGGCTACACCTTC; CDR3: CASSRGRESYHYGYTF
size: NA; J: TRBJ2-4; D: TRBD1; V: TRBV30; DNA: TGTGCCTGGACACAGGGGTCCAAAAACATTCAGTACTTC; CDR3: CAWTQGSKNIQYF
size: many; J: TRBJ1-1; D: TRBD1; V: TRBV12-3/TRBV12-4; DNA: TGTGCCAGCGTGCTCAGACAGGGGGTAAACACTGAAGCTTTCTTT; CDR3: CASVLRQGVNTEAFF
size: many; J: TRBJ2-1; D: TRBD1; V: TRBV29-1; DNA: TGCAGCGCCTGGACAGGGGGTAGCTCCTACAATGAGCAGTTCTTC; CDR3: CSAWTGGSSYNEQFF
size: many; J: TRBJ2-3; D: TRBD2; V: TRBV27; DNA: TGTGCCAGCAGTCTCGGGACTAGCGGGAGGGCGGGGACGCAGTATTTT; CDR3: CASSLGTSGRAGTQYF
size: many; J: TRBJ2-7; D: TRBD2; V: TRBV5-1; DNA: TGCGCCAGCAGCTCAAGCGGGAGGGCCGACGAGCAGTACTTC; CDR3: CASSSSGRADEQYF
size: NA; J: TRBJ2-5; D: NA; V: TRBV2; DNA: TGTGCCAGCAGTGGGATTGCAGGACTACAAGAGACCCAGTACTTC; CDR3: CASSGIAGLQETQYF
size: NA; J: TRBJ1-1; D: NA; V: TRBV9; DNA: TGCGCCAGCAGCCAAGTTCGAGACCCAGTTTACTCGGGCACTGAAGCTTTCTTT; CDR3: CASSQVRDPVYSGTEAFF
size: many; J: TRBJ2-3; D: NA; V: TRBV11-3; DNA: TGTGCCAGCAGCGCCGGGGGCACAGATACGCAGTATTTT; CDR3: CASSAGGTDTQYF
size: many; J: TRBJ1-1; D: NA; V: TRBV30; DNA: TGTGCCTGGAGTAACGAGGGGACTGAAGCTTTCTTT; CDR3: CAWSNEGTEAFF
size: NA; J: TRBJ1-5; D: TRBD1; V: TRBV2; DNA: TGTGCCAGCAGGGGCTCAACCCTAACCCGGACAGGGGGTAATCAGCCCCAGCATTTT; CDR3: CASRGSTLTRTGGNQPQHF
size: many; J: TRBJ1-1; D: NA; V: TRBV27; DNA: TGTGCCAGCAGTTTGGACCCTGAAGCTTTCTTT; CDR3: CASSLDPEAFF
size: many; J: TRBJ1-1; D: NA; V: TRBV18; DNA: TGTGCCAGCAGCCGTGGGCAAATGAACACTGAAGCTTTCTTT; CDR3: CASSRGQMNTEAFF
size: many; J: TRBJ2-1; D: TRBD2; V: TRBV5-1; DNA: TGCGCCAGCAGCTTGGGAGCGGCCGGGAGGGCCCCCTACAATGAGCAGTTCTTC; CDR3: CASSLGAAGRAPYNEQFF